The 26 T cell receptor beta chains in this list originate from one sample, sequenced in a study. A single record per CDR3 protein comes from TCRdb applying MiXCR to the 5' RACE reads. The sample shows nearly 40,000 distinct CDR3 sequences, 18% of them seen only once. Sequenced input: naive CD4+ T cells sorted from a lymph node. Subset denoted: naive CD4+ T cells, CD4+CD45RA+CD25-. The receptor set was obtained from a female donor with breast cancer.

This clonotype was recorded a few times. The rearrangement uses TRBV5-1 and TRBJ2-1; D gene unclear. CDR1 and CDR2 (germline): SGHRS, YFSETQ. The CDR3 loop spans 15 amino acids. V was pared by 0 bases and J by 5 bases, with 12 bases between. The CDR3 nucleotides read TGCGCCAGCAGCTTGGCTCCAGGCAGTAACAATGAGCAGTTCTTC. This translates into CASSLAPGSNNEQFF. Full variable domain (remainder filled in from reference TRBV5-1 and TRBJ2-1): KAGVTQTPRYLIKTRGQQVTLSCSPISGHRSVSWYQQTPGQGLQFLFEYFSETQRNKGNFPGRFSGRQFSNSRSEMNVSTLELGDSALYLCASSLAPGSNNEQFFGPGTRLTVL.

In its sample, this clonotype is medium-sized. The chain uses TRBV6-5 and TRBJ1-1; D is perhaps TRBD1 (5 bases). Germline V gives CDR1 MNHEY, CDR2 SVGAGI. Trimming removed 6 bases at V and 5 bases at J, with 16 bases between. The length of the CDR3 is 14 residues. The CDR3 here is CASSPQGRGTEAFF. The CDR3 DNA reads as TGTGCCAGCAGCCCTCAAGGGCGGGGGACTGAAGCTTTCTTT.

V and J are TRBV20-1 and TRBJ2-1, with D uncertain. Germline CDR1 and CDR2: DFQATT and SNEGSKA (reference sequence). V lost 5 bases and J 2 bases, leaving 13 bases between the germline ends. CDR3 length equals 14 residues. The CDR3 loop is CSAPPSGTYNEQFF. The CDR3 nucleotides are TGCAGTGCTCCCCCGTCGGGCACCTACAATGAGCAGTTCTTC.

The rearrangement links TRBV6-5 to TRBJ1-1; no clear D. Trimming cost V 7 bases and J 3 bases, with 12 bases left between them. This CDR3 is 13 amino acids long. In germline, CDR1 is MNHEY, CDR2 SVGAGI. CDR3 sequence reads: CASKEDIYTEAFF. The CDR3 DNA reads as TGTGCCAGCAAGGAAGACATTTACACTGAAGCTTTCTTT.

Note on this clonotype: This may arise from a read error, as a much more abundant clone is one base away. The chain joins TRBV6-5 to TRBJ1-3, with D possibly matching TRBD1 (5 bases). The germline CDR1 and CDR2 sequences are MNHEY and SVGAGI. V was clipped by 10 bases and J by 0 bases, with 10 bases between them. This CDR3 contains 13 residues. CDR3 protein: CAIKDTSGNTIYF. The CDR3 nucleotides read TGTGCCATCAAGGACACCTCTGGAAACACCATATATTTT.

This clonotype was observed a few times. This chain links TRBV5-4 with TRBJ2-3, with unresolved D. The V gene lost 0 bases and the J gene lost 6 bases, with 17 bases spanning the gap. CDR3 length: 16 amino acids. From germline, CDR1 is SGHNT and CDR2 YYREEE (reference sequence). CDR3 sequence reads: CASSLEGGARRDTQYF. DNA of the CDR3: TGTGCCAGCAGCTTGGAAGGCGGAGCTCGGCGGGATACGCAGTATTTT.

This clonotype appeared a few times. The CDR3 DNA sequence: TGCGCCAGCAGCCCGCAACAGGTTTCATCCTCCTACGAGCAGTACTTC. Translating it yields CASSPQQVSSSYEQYF. The V and J genes are TRBV5-1 and TRBJ2-7, with D possibly being TRBD1 (5 bases). Per the germline V gene, CDR1 is SGHRS and CDR2 is YFSETQ. The CDR3 contains 16 residues. V gave up 4 bases and J gave up 0 bases, with 17 bases separating them.

This clonotype was observed at least ten times. The chain combines TRBV7-6 with TRBJ1-2; tentative D call: TRBD1 (5 bases). V gave up 5 bases and J gave up 4 bases, with 11 bases separating them. The CDR3 length is 13 residues. Germline V lookup: CDR1 SGHVS, CDR2 FNYEAQ. The CDR3 spells CASSQRGRYGYTF. The CDR3 DNA reads as TGTGCCAGCAGCCAAAGGGGCCGCTATGGCTACACCTTC.

This clonotype has just one count. CDR3 nucleotides: TGTGCCAGCAGTTACGAGGGAGGGTATGGCTACACCTTC. It is translated as CASSYEGGYGYTF. The chain has TRBV11-2 and TRBJ1-2; no clear D gene. CDR3 length: 13 amino acids. Deletions cut 6 bases from V and 5 bases from J, with 13 bases between. CDR1 and CDR2 (germline): SGHAT, FQNNGV.

About this clonotype: A read error may explain this, as a much larger clone is one base away. The V and J genes are TRBV6-5 and TRBJ2-1, with 9 bases fitting TRBD2. Unmatched junction bases numbered 5, after V lost 6 bases and J lost 8 bases. The CDR3 is made up of 13 amino acids. The germline gives CDR1 MNHEY, CDR2 SVGAGI. Written as DNA, the CDR3 is TGTGCCAGCAGGGGACTAGCCGGCTATGAGCAGTTCTTC. Translation: CASRGLAGYEQFF.

This clonotype was seen a handful of times. This chain connects TRBV3-1 to TRBJ1-1; D remains unclear. Germline V gives CDR1 LGHDT, CDR2 YNNKEL (reference sequence). V was clipped by 0 bases and J by 4 bases, with 6 bases between them. CDR3 size: 13 residues. CDR3 loop: CASSQDWRTEAFF. The CDR3 DNA follows: TGTGCCAGCAGCCAAGATTGGCGCACTGAAGCTTTCTTT.

This clonotype was observed a handful of times. The V gene is TRBV5-1, the J gene TRBJ1-5, with D uncertain. V lost 0 bases and J 5 bases, leaving 9 bases between the germline ends. Per germline, CDR1 SGHRS and CDR2 YFSETQ. This CDR3 has 14 residues. The CDR3 region is CASSLGFGDQPQHF. DNA of the CDR3: TGCGCCAGCAGCTTGGGGTTTGGGGATCAGCCCCAGCATTTT. Together with reference TRBV5-1 and TRBJ1-5, the CDR3 gives the full variable domain: KAGVTQTPRYLIKTRGQQVTLSCSPISGHRSVSWYQQTPGQGLQFLFEYFSETQRNKGNFPGRFSGRQFSNSRSEMNVSTLELGDSALYLCASSLGFGDQPQHFGDGTRLSIL.

This clonotype has more than one count but fewer than ten. The chain joins TRBV6-2 or TRBV6-3 to TRBJ1-2; the match to TRBD1 covers 8 bases. The CDR3 consists of 14 residues. Per germline, CDR1 MNHEY and CDR2 SVGEGT. Trimming removed 10 bases from V and 1 base from J; junction bases left unmatched: 8. The CDR3 spells CATSGTGNNYGYTF. The CDR3 region has the DNA TGTGCCACCTCCGGGACAGGAAATAACTATGGCTACACCTTC.

J is TRBJ2-5 and V is TRBV7-9, with a possible D match to TRBD2 (5 bases). The length of the CDR3 is 14 residues. The V end was cut by 4 bases, the J end by 4 bases, with 13 bases between. Germline CDR1 reads SEHNR; CDR2 reads FQNEAQ (reference sequence). The CDR3 DNA reads TGTGCCAGCAGCTCCCCGGGGTCCCCAGAGACCCAGTACTTC. Protein: CASSSPGSPETQYF.

This clonotype was observed a handful of times. This sequence joins TRBV2 and TRBJ1-6, with D maybe TRBD1 (5 bases). Germline loops: CDR1 SNHLY, CDR2 FYNNEI. The V and J ends lost 2 bases and 6 bases respectively, with 11 bases between them. The CDR3 covers 15 residues. The chain's CDR3 is CASSERAGTNSPLHF. For the CDR3, the DNA is TGTGCCAGCAGTGAACGGGCAGGGACTAATTCACCCCTCCACTTT.

A remark on this clonotype: This clone may be a read error of a much larger clone one base away. This sequence joins TRBV5-1 and TRBJ2-1; D may be TRBD2 (6 bases). Germline CDR1 is SGHRS and CDR2 is YFSETQ. V was pared by 7 bases and J by 9 bases, with 17 bases between. The CDR3 has 13 amino acids. CDR3 amino acids: CASARDFHVEQFF. The DNA for the CDR3 is TGCGCCAGCGCACGGGACTTCCATGTTGAGCAGTTCTTC.

The V call is TRBV9, the J call TRBJ1-3, with unresolved D. This CDR3 has 15 amino acids. Trimming took off 3 bases at V and 0 bases at J, with 10 bases between the two ends. CDR1 SGDLS and CDR2 YYNGEE come from the germline V gene. The CDR3 sequence: CASSAYRTSGNTIYF. The CDR3 DNA reads TGTGCCAGCAGCGCGTACAGAACCTCTGGAAACACCATATATTTT.

This clonotype was counted many times. The rearrangement joins TRBV27 to TRBJ2-7; perhaps TRBD2 as D (6 bases). V was pared by 6 bases and J by 5 bases, with 17 bases between. The CDR3 runs 14 residues. CDR1 and CDR2 (germline): MNHEY, SMNVEV (reference sequence). CDR3 sequence (DNA): TGTGCCAGCAGGGCCCGACTAGTAGGAGACGAGCAGTACTTC. Translated: CASRARLVGDEQYF.

This clonotype occurred a few times. The genes are TRBV6-6 and TRBJ2-1, with 10 bases that match TRBD1. With 10 bases clipped from V and 4 bases from J, the junction kept 10 bases outside the gene matches. CDR3 length: 15 residues. The V gene's germline CDR1 is MNHNY and CDR2 SVGAGI (reference sequence). This chain's CDR3 is CATKRGTGVYNEQFF. CDR3 coding DNA: TGTGCCACTAAAAGAGGGACAGGGGTGTACAATGAGCAGTTCTTC.

A few counts support this clonotype. The rearrangement uses TRBV28 and TRBJ1-5; D uncertain. Between the trimmed V and J ends, which lost 2 bases and 6 bases, there was a span of 11 bases. CDR3 length equals 14 residues. CDR1 is MDHEN and CDR2 is SYDVKM in the germline V gene. The CDR3 region is CASSLNGVAQPQHF. For the CDR3, the DNA is TGTGCCAGCAGTTTAAATGGGGTGGCTCAGCCCCAGCATTTT.

Many counts were recorded for this clonotype. The rearrangement uses TRBV9 and TRBJ2-3; D remains unclear. The CDR3 consists of 14 residues. Trimming cost V 4 bases and J 1 base, with 10 bases left between them. Germline V CDR1 and CDR2: SGDLS, YYNGEE. The chain's CDR3 is CASSPDQGTDTQYF. Written as DNA, the CDR3 is TGTGCCAGCAGCCCCGATCAGGGCACAGATACGCAGTATTTT.

This clonotype was seen ten or more times. In this CDR3 the conserved last residue, phenylalanine or tryptophan, is missing, so a read error is likely. The DNA is omitted, as the CDR3 cannot be located on it reliably, and the CDR3 follows TCRdb's listing. The chain combines TRBV20-1 with TRBJ2-7; the listed D gene, TRBD2, was not tested against the DNA. A total of 11 residues make up the CDR3, ends included. Germline loops: CDR1 DFQATT, CDR2 SNEGSKA (reference sequence). The CDR3 reads CSASRDSSFCN.

The gene calls are TRBV4-2 and TRBJ2-5, with TRBD2 matching 13 bases. The V and J ends lost 4 bases and 3 bases, in that order; junction bases with no gene match: 2. The CDR3 length is 15 residues. The germline CDR1 and CDR2 sequences are LGHNA and YNFKEQ. The CDR3 here is CASSPGLAGEETQYF. The DNA of the CDR3 is TGTGCCAGCAGCCCCGGACTAGCGGGGGAAGAGACCCAGTACTTC.

The rearrangement uses TRBV20-1 and TRBJ2-5; TRBD2 is a possible D gene (6 bases). This CDR3 spans 11 amino acids. The germline V gene has CDR1 DFQATT and CDR2 SNEGSKA (reference sequence). Trimming pared 3 bases from V and 10 bases from J, leaving 12 bases between. DNA for the CDR3: TGCAGTGCTAGCCTTGGGGGGATCCAGTACTTC. Residues: CSASLGGIQYF.

Many counts were recorded for this clonotype. The J gene is TRBJ2-7, the V gene TRBV7-2, with D perhaps matching TRBD2 (6 bases). V lost 1 base and J lost 3, with 16 bases in between. This CDR3 is 16 amino acids long. In germline, CDR1 is SGHTA, CDR2 FQGNSA. The CDR3 DNA follows: TGTGCCAGCAGCTTAGAGCCCGCGGGATACATCTACGAGCAGTACTTC. Its protein product is CASSLEPAGYIYEQYF.

About this clonotype: This clone may be a read error of a much larger clone one base away. J is TRBJ1-5 and V is TRBV6-5, with unresolved D. Trimming stripped 4 bases from V and 7 bases from J, with 11 bases between. This CDR3 spans 13 amino acids. Germline V gene sequence: CDR1 MNHEY, CDR2 SVGAGI. CDR3 loop: CASSFKVEQPQHF. CDR3 sequence (DNA): TGTGCCAGCAGTTTTAAGGTGGAGCAGCCCCAGCATTTT.